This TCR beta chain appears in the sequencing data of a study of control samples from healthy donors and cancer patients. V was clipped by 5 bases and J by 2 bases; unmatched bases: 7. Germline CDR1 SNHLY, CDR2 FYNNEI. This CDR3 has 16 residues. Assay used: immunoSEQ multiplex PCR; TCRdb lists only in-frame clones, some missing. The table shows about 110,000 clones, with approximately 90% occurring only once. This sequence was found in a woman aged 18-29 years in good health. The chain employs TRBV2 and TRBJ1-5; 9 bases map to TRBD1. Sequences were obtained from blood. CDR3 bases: TGTGCCAGCAGTCTACAGGGGGCCTGGGGCAATCAGCCCCAGCATTTT. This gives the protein CASSLQGAWGNQPQHF.